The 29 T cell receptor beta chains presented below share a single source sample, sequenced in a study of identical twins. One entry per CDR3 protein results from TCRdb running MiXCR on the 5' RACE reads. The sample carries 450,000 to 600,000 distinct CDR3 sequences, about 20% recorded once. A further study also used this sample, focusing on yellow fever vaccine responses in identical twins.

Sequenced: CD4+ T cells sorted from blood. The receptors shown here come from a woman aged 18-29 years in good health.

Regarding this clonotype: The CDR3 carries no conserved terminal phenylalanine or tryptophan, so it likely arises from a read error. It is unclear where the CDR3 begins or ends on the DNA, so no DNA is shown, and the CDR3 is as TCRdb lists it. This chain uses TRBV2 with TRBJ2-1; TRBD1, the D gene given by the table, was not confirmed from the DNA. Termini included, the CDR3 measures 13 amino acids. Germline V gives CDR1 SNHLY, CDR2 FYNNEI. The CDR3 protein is CASKGSGAKEAFS.

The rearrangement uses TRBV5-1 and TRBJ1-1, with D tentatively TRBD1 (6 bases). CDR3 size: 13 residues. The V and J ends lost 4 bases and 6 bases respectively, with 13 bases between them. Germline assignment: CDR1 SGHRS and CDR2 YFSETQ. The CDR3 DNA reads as TGCGCCAGCAGCGATACAGGGAGGGCTGAAGCTTTCTTT. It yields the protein CASSDTGRAEAFF.

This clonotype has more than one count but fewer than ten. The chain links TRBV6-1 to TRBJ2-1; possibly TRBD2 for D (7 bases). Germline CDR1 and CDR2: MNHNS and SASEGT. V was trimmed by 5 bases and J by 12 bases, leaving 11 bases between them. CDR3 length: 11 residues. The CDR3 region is CASSFRGGQFF. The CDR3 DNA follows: TGTGCCAGCAGTTTTAGGGGGGGGCAGTTCTTC.

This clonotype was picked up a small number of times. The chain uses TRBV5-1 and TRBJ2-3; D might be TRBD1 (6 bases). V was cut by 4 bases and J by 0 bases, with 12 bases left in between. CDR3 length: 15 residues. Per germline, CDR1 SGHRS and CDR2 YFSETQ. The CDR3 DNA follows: TGCGCCAGCAGCCACGGACAGAAGAGCACAGATACGCAGTATTTT. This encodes CASSHGQKSTDTQYF.

The CDR3 DNA is TGTGCCAGCAGCTTGTACGGGGGCACGGATTCTGGGGCCAACGTCCTGACTTTC. It codes for CASSLYGGTDSGANVLTF. This rearrangement joins TRBV5-5 to TRBJ2-6; D assignment may be TRBD1 or TRBD2 (6 bases each). The CDR3 contains 18 residues. Deletions cut 1 base from V and 1 base from J, with 15 bases between. CDR1 and CDR2 from the germline V gene are SGHKS and YYEKEE (reference sequence).

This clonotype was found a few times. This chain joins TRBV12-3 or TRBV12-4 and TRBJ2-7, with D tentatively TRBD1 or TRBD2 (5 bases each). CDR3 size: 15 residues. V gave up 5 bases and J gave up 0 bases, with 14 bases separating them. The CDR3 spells CASSPPGTGSYEQYF. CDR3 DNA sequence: TGTGCCAGCAGTCCACCCGGGACGGGCTCCTACGAGCAGTACTTC.

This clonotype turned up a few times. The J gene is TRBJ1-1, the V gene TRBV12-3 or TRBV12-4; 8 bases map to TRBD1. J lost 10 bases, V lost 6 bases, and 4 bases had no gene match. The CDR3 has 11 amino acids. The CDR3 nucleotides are TGTGCCAGCAGAACCGACAGGGGAGCTTTCTTT. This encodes CASRTDRGAFF.

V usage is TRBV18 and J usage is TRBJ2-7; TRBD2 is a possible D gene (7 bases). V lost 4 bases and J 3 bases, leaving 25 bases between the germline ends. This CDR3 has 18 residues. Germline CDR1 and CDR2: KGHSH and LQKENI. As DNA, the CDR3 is TGTGCCAGCTCACTGTTCGGGGAGAGCAGCGGGACAAGCTACGAGCAGTACTTC. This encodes CASSLFGESSGTSYEQYF.

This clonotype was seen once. The CDR3, as DNA: TGCGCCAGCAGCGCAGACAGGGGGTCGGCAGAGACCCAGTACTTC. Translated: CASSADRGSAETQYF. V gene TRBV5-1 combines with J gene TRBJ2-5; 9 bases align to TRBD1. Unmatched junction bases numbered 8, after V lost 4 bases and J lost 4 bases. Germline V CDR1 and CDR2: SGHRS, YFSETQ. The CDR3 covers 15 residues.

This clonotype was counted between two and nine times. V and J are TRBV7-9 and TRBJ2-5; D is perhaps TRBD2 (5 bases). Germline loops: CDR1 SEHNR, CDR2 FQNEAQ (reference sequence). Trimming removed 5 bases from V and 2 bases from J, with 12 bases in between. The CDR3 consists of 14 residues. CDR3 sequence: CASSLREIQETQYF. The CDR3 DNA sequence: TGTGCCAGCAGCCTGAGGGAAATACAAGAGACCCAGTACTTC.

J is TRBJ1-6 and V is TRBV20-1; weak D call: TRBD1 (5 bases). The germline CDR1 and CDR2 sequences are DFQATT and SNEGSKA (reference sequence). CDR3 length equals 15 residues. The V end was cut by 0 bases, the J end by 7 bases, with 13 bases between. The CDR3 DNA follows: TGCAGTGCTAGAGATCCTAGCAGGGACAATTCACCCCTCCACTTT. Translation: CSARDPSRDNSPLHF.

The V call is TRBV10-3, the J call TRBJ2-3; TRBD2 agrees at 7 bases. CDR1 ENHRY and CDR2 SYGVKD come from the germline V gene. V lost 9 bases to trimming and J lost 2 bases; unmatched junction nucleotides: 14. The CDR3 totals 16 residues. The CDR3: CAIMNSGRKNTDTQYF. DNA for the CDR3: TGTGCCATTATGAACTCCGGGAGGAAGAACACAGATACGCAGTATTTT.

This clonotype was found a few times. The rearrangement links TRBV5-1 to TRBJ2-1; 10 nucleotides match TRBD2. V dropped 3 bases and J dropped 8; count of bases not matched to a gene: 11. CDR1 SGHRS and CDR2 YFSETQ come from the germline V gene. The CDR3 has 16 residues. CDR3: CASSSTGTSAPHEQFF. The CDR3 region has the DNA TGCGCCAGCAGCTCGACCGGGACTAGCGCGCCTCATGAGCAGTTCTTC.

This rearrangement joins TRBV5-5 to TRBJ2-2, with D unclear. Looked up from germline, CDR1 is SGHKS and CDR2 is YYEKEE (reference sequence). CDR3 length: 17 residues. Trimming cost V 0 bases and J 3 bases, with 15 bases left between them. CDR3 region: CASSLVARFHDTGELFF. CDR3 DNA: TGTGCCAGCAGCTTGGTTGCCAGATTCCACGACACCGGGGAGCTGTTTTTT.

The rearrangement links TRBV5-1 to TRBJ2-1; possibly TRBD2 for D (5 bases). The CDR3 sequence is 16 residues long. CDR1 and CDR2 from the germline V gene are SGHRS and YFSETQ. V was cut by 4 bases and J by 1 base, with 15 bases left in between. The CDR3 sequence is CASSTISDPSYNEQFF. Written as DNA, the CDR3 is TGCGCCAGCAGCACCATTAGCGACCCATCCTACAATGAGCAGTTCTTC.

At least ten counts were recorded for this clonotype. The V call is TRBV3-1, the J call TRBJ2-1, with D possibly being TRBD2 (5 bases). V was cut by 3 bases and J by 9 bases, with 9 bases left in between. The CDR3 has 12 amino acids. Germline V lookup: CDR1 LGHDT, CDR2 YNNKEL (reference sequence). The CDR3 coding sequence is TGTGCCAGCAGCCAGGCCGAGGGTGAGCAGTTCTTC. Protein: CASSQAEGEQFF.

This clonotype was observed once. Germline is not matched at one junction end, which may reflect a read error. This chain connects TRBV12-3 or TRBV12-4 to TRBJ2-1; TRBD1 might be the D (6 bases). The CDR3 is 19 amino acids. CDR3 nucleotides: TGTGCCTGCAGTTTAGAGGTGAGAGGCCTCAGGGGTCAAGACAATGAGCAGTTCTTC. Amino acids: CACSLEVRGLRGQDNEQFF.

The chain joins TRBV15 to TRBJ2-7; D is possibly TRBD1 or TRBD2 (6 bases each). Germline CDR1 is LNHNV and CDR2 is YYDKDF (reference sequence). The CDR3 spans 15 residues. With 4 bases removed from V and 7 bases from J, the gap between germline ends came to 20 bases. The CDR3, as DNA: TGTGCCACCAGCAAGGACAGATGGACTGGGGGGGAGCAGTACGTC. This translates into CATSKDRWTGGEQYV.

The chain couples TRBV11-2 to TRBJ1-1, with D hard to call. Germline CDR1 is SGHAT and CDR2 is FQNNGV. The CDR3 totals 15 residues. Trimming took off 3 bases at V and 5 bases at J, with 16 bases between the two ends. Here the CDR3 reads CASSFRIAEGTEAFF. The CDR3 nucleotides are TGTGCCAGCAGCTTTAGGATAGCCGAGGGAACTGAAGCTTTCTTT.

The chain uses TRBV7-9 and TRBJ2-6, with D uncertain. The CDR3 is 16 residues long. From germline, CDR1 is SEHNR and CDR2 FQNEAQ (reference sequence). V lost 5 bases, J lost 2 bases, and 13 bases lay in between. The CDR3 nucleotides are TGTGCCAGCAGCAAGGATTCCTGGGCTGGGGCCAACGTCCTGACTTTC. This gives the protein CASSKDSWAGANVLTF.

Written as DNA, the CDR3 is TGTGCCAGTAGTTCCCGGAACACTGAAGCTTTCTTT. It yields the protein CASSSRNTEAFF. This sequence joins TRBV19 and TRBJ1-1; no clear D gene. Germline CDR1 is LNHDA and CDR2 is SQIVND (reference sequence). With 5 bases removed from V and 1 base from J, the gap between germline ends came to 5 bases. The CDR3 is made up of 12 amino acids.

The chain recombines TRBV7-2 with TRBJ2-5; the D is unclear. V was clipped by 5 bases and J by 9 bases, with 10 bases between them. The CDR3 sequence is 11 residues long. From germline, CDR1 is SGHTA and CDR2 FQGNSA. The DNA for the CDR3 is TGTGCCAGCAGCCGTGGTGTGGCCCAGTACTTC. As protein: CASSRGVAQYF.

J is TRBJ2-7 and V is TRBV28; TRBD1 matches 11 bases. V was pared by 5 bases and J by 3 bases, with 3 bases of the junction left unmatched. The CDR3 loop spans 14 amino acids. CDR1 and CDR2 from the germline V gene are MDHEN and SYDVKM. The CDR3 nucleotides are TGTGCCAGCAGTATCGGGACAGGGGGCTACGAGCAGTACGTC. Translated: CASSIGTGGYEQYV.

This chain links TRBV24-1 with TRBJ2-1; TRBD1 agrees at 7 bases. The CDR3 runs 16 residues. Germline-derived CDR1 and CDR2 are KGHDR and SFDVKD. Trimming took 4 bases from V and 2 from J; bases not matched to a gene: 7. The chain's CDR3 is CATSELAGGTYNEQFF. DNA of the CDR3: TGTGCCACCAGTGAACTTGCAGGGGGAACCTACAATGAGCAGTTCTTC.

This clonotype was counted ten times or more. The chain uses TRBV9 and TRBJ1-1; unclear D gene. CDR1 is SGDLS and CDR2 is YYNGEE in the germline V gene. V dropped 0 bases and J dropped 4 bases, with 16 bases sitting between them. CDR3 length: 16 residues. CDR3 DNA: TGTGCCAGCAGCGTAGGTCTATCGAGTGGAGGCACTGAAGCTTTCTTT. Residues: CASSVGLSSGGTEAFF.

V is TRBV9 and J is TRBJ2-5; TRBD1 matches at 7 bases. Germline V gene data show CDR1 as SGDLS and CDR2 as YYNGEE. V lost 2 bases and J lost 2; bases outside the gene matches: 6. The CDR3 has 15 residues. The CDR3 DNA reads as TGTGCCAGCAGCGTCGGACAGGTGGGGCAAGAGACCCAGTACTTC. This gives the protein CASSVGQVGQETQYF.

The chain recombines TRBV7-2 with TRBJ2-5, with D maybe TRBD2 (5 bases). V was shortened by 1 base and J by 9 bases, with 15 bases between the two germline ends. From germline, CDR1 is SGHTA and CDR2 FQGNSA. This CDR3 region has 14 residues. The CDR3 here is CASSLGGGGRAQYF. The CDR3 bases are TGTGCCAGCAGCTTAGGAGGTGGAGGACGGGCCCAGTACTTC.

The CDR3 sequence is CASSFRLGGMNTEAFF. The CDR3 region has the DNA TGTGCCAGCAGTTTTCGTCTCGGGGGAATGAACACTGAAGCTTTCTTT. The V and J genes are TRBV12-3 or TRBV12-4 and TRBJ1-1; tentative D call: TRBD1 (5 bases). The CDR3 covers 16 residues. V was pared by 3 bases and J by 0 bases, with 14 bases between.

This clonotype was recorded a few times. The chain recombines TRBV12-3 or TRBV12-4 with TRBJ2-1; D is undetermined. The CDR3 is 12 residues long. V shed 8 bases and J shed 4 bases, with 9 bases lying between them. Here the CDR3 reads CASGPRYNEQFF. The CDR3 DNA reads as TGTGCCAGCGGACCTAGGTACAATGAGCAGTTCTTC.